The 31 T cell receptor beta chains below come from one sample, sequenced in a study of blood T cell repertoires in COVID-19. Method: immunoSEQ multiplex PCR; TCRdb's copy keeps in-frame clones and lacks some. The sample contains about 26,000 clones, over 85% of which appear only once. The sample was peripheral blood. Receptors were obtained from a human donor in a cohort sampled during active COVID-19.

The chain combines TRBV9 with TRBJ2-1; no firm D call. Germline loops: CDR1 SGDLS, CDR2 YYNGEE. The V and J ends lost 2 bases and 5 bases respectively, with 5 bases between them. This CDR3 spans 12 amino acids. The CDR3 coding sequence is TGTGCCAGCAGCGTCTTAAACAATGAGCAGTTCTTC. Amino acid sequence: CASSVLNNEQFF.

This chain links TRBV11-2 with TRBJ1-2; TRBD1 matches at 7 bases. The germline V gene has CDR1 SGHAT and CDR2 FQNNGV. The CDR3 sequence is 16 residues long. The V segment lost 4 bases and the J segment 6 bases; nucleotides outside the gene matches: 14. The CDR3 DNA sequence: TGTGCCAGCAGCTCCACAAAAGACAGGGTTGTGGATGGCTACACCTTC. Its translation is CASSSTKDRVVDGYTF.

The V and J genes are TRBV15 and TRBJ2-5; the D gene is possibly TRBD2 (6 bases). Per germline, CDR1 LNHNV and CDR2 YYDKDF (reference sequence). V was trimmed by 0 bases and J by 4 bases, leaving 12 bases between them. The CDR3 consists of 15 residues. CDR3 residues: CATSRDYSEGETQYF. The CDR3 DNA reads as TGTGCCACCAGCAGAGATTATTCGGAGGGAGAGACCCAGTACTTC.

The chain has TRBV28 and TRBJ1-2, with 9 bases fitting TRBD1. This CDR3 has 15 amino acids. Trimming took 3 bases from V and 2 from J; bases not matched to a gene: 4. The germline CDR1 and CDR2 sequences are MDHEN and SYDVKM. The DNA of the CDR3 is TGTGCCAGCAGTTTCCCCGGGACAGGGAACTATGGCTACACCTTC. Encoded protein: CASSFPGTGNYGYTF.

DNA for the CDR3: TGCGCCAGCAGCGACGACAGGGGTTACGAGCAGTACTTC. Translating it yields CASSDDRGYEQYF. The chain recombines TRBV5-1 with TRBJ2-7, with 8 bases that match TRBD1. In germline, CDR1 is SGHRS, CDR2 YFSETQ. J was trimmed by 4 bases and V by 4 bases; bases with no gene match: 4. This CDR3 has 13 residues.

CDR3 sequence: CATSRESDREETQYF. DNA for the CDR3: TGTGCCACCAGCAGAGAATCAGACAGGGAAGAGACCCAGTACTTC. The chain carries TRBV15 and TRBJ2-5; TRBD1 agrees at 7 bases. J lost 3 bases, V lost 0 bases, and 4 bases had no gene match. Germline lookup yields CDR1 LNHNV and CDR2 YYDKDF (reference sequence). This CDR3 region has 15 residues.

The sample holds a few counts of this clone. The chain links TRBV19 to TRBJ1-5, with D perhaps matching TRBD1 (6 bases). CDR1 is LNHDA and CDR2 is SQIVND in the germline V gene (reference sequence). V gave up 7 bases and J gave up 7 bases, with 17 bases separating them. The CDR3 is made up of 14 amino acids. DNA of the CDR3: TGTGCCAGTAAGGGGGGGAGGGAGGTCCAGCCCCAGCATTTT. Translating it yields CASKGGREVQPQHF.

The rearrangement uses TRBV5-4 and TRBJ1-2, with 9 bases that match TRBD1. Germline loops: CDR1 SGHNT, CDR2 YYREEE (reference sequence). The CDR3 has 14 residues. With V trimmed by 4 bases and J by 6 bases, 7 bases remained unmatched. The CDR3 DNA sequence: TGTGCCAGCAGCAAGACAGGGGGGCCCCATGGCTACACCTTC. It specifies CASSKTGGPHGYTF.

This chain joins TRBV9 and TRBJ2-5; D remains ambiguous. Germline lookup yields CDR1 SGDLS and CDR2 YYNGEE. This CDR3 is built from 14 residues. V lost 0 bases and J lost 3, with 9 bases in between. The CDR3 is CASSVGLNKETQYF. In DNA form, the CDR3 reads TGTGCCAGCAGCGTAGGACTGAATAAAGAGACCCAGTACTTC.

In this sample, this clone turned up a few times. The J gene is TRBJ2-7, the V gene TRBV11-2, with TRBD2 matching over 11 bases. This CDR3 is built from 18 residues. Germline-derived CDR1 and CDR2 are SGHAT and FQNNGV. V shed 4 bases, J shed 0 bases, and the junction held 11 bases outside the gene matches. CDR3 amino acids: CASSSPGSGRVSSYEQYF. The CDR3, as DNA: TGTGCCAGCAGCTCCCCCGGTAGCGGGAGGGTTAGCTCCTACGAGCAGTACTTC.

The chain has TRBV5-8 and TRBJ2-1; TRBD2 is a possible D gene (5 bases). V lost 0 bases and J 8 bases, leaving 15 bases between the germline ends. The CDR3 is made up of 15 amino acids. CDR1 is SGHTS, CDR2 YDEGEE, per germline. CDR3 nucleotides: TGTGCCAGCAGCTTGGGGCTGAGGGTTTGGGATGAGCAGTTCTTC. This gives the protein CASSLGLRVWDEQFF. The whole variable domain, filled in from reference TRBV5-8 and TRBJ2-1, reads EAGVTQSPTHLIKTRGQQATLRCSPISGHTSVYWYQQALGLGLQFLLWYDEGEERNRGNFPPRFSGRQFPNYSSELNVNALELEDSALYLCASSLGLRVWDEQFFGPGTRLTVL.

The chain combines TRBV28 with TRBJ1-3; 8 positions agree with TRBD1. Unmatched junction bases numbered 13, after V lost 2 bases and J lost 4 bases. The CDR3 is made up of 18 amino acids. Germline V gives CDR1 MDHEN, CDR2 SYDVKM. The CDR3 spells CASSLLGSQGVQGNTIYF. The CDR3 DNA sequence: TGTGCCAGCAGTTTACTGGGCTCACAGGGGGTGCAAGGAAACACCATATATTTT.

V and J are TRBV7-9 and TRBJ2-1, with 10 bases matching TRBD2. Trimming cost V 5 bases and J 1 base; bases outside gene matches: 11. This CDR3 is 18 amino acids long. The germline gives CDR1 SEHNR, CDR2 FQNEAQ (reference sequence). The CDR3 sequence is CASSGSGRLAGSYNEQFF. CDR3 sequence (DNA): TGTGCCAGCAGCGGGAGCGGACGACTAGCGGGTTCCTACAATGAGCAGTTCTTC.

This clone came up a few times. The chain carries TRBV2 and TRBJ1-5, with 11 bases aligning to TRBD1. The CDR3 loop spans 16 amino acids. With 7 bases clipped from V and 2 bases from J, the junction kept 7 bases outside the gene matches. Germline V gives CDR1 SNHLY, CDR2 FYNNEI. Written as DNA, the CDR3 is TGTGCCAGCACGAGGACAGGGGGCGCGGGCAATCAGCCCCAGCATTTT. Encoded protein: CASTRTGGAGNQPQHF. Based on the CDR3 plus reference TRBV2 and TRBJ1-5, the full variable domain is EPEVTQTPSHQVTQMGQEVILRCVPISNHLYFYWYRQILGQKVEFLVSFYNNEISEKSEIFDDQFSVERPDGSNFTLKIRSTKLEDSAMYFCASTRTGGAGNQPQHFGDGTRLSIL.

The gene calls are TRBV7-9 and TRBJ2-3; 7 nucleotides line up with TRBD1. Looked up from germline, CDR1 is SEHNR and CDR2 is FQNEAQ (reference sequence). This CDR3 is 15 amino acids long. Germline trimming cut 1 base from V and 0 bases from J; bases unmatched to any gene: 1. The CDR3 bases are TGTGCCAGCAGCTTAGAGGGACAGAGCACAGATACGCAGTATTTT. It codes for CASSLEGQSTDTQYF.

The chain employs TRBV15 and TRBJ2-7; 11 bases line up with TRBD2. The CDR3 runs 15 residues. Germline V CDR1 and CDR2: LNHNV, YYDKDF (reference sequence). V gave up 1 base and J gave up 3 bases; unmatched junction bases: 2. The CDR3 reads CATSRALAGGYEQYF. The CDR3 bases are TGTGCCACCAGCAGAGCCCTAGCGGGAGGCTACGAGCAGTACTTC.

V gene TRBV10-2 combines with J gene TRBJ2-5, with 12 positions matching TRBD2. Germline V gene data show CDR1 as WSHSY and CDR2 as SAAADI. This CDR3 has 15 amino acids. Trimming took 5 bases from V and 5 from J; bases not matched to a gene: 6. CDR3 DNA: TGCGCCAGCAGTCGGACTAGCGGGGTACTGGAGACCCAGTACTTC. Residues: CASSRTSGVLETQYF.

The chain links TRBV28 to TRBJ1-3, with D possibly TRBD1 on 5 matching bases. V was cut by 4 bases and J by 8 bases, with 15 bases left in between. CDR1 is MDHEN, CDR2 SYDVKM, per germline. There are 14 residues in the CDR3. CDR3 coding DNA: TGTGCCAGCAGTTCTTCAGGGAAGGCGGACACCATATATTTT. This gives the protein CASSSSGKADTIYF.

The V and J genes are TRBV5-1 and TRBJ1-1; 7 nucleotides match TRBD1. This CDR3 spans 14 amino acids. Germline lookup yields CDR1 SGHRS and CDR2 YFSETQ. Trimming cost V 0 bases and J 1 base; bases outside gene matches: 0. For the CDR3, the DNA is TGCGCCAGCAGCTTGGGGACAGGGAACACTGAAGCTTTCTTT. Translating gives CASSLGTGNTEAFF.

The chain combines TRBV28 with TRBJ1-1, with 9 bases lining up with TRBD1. Germline V CDR1 and CDR2: MDHEN, SYDVKM. The CDR3 has 15 residues. The V gene end was trimmed by 4 bases and the J gene end by 4 bases; junction bases not matched to a gene: 7. DNA of the CDR3: TGTGCCAGCAGTTCCCTAGGACAGGGGTCCACTGAAGCTTTCTTT. Its translation is CASSSLGQGSTEAFF.

V and J are TRBV18 and TRBJ1-2, with D possibly TRBD1 on 6 matching bases. Between the trimmed V and J ends, which lost 3 bases and 7 bases, there was a span of 12 bases. CDR3 length: 13 residues. The germline V gene has CDR1 KGHSH and CDR2 LQKENI. CDR3 loop: CASSPGTSGGYTF. The CDR3 DNA follows: TGTGCCAGCTCACCCGGGACATCGGGTGGCTACACCTTC.

The chain joins TRBV24-1 to TRBJ2-3; 10 nucleotides agree with TRBD1. V was pared by 1 base and J by 7 bases, with 4 bases of the junction left unmatched. The CDR3 sequence is 15 residues long. CDR1 is KGHDR and CDR2 is SFDVKD in the germline V gene. CDR3 region: CATSDLGTGDHTQYF. The CDR3 DNA sequence: TGTGCCACCAGTGATTTAGGGACAGGGGATCATACGCAGTATTTT.

This clone was found a few times. This chain uses TRBV2 with TRBJ2-7; 9 nucleotides align to TRBD2. Germline CDR1 SNHLY, CDR2 FYNNEI. CDR3 length equals 15 residues. Trimming at V came to 5 bases and at J to 2 bases, leaving 7 bases not matched to a gene. CDR3 in amino acids: CASSKFAGGPYEQYF. The CDR3 region has the DNA TGTGCCAGCAGTAAATTCGCGGGAGGGCCCTACGAGCAGTACTTC.

The chain joins TRBV10-3 to TRBJ1-1; unclear D gene. CDR1 ENHRY and CDR2 SYGVKD come from the germline V gene. Trimming pared 6 bases from V and 3 bases from J, leaving 11 bases between. This CDR3 spans 13 amino acids. The CDR3 nucleotides are TGTGCCATCAGGCGCCGGGAGGACACTGAAGCTTTCTTT. Its translation is CAIRRREDTEAFF.

This clone appeared a few times. This chain uses TRBV5-4 with TRBJ1-1, with 7 bases lining up with TRBD1. Germline V gene data show CDR1 as SGHNT and CDR2 as YYREEE (reference sequence). This CDR3 comprises 15 residues. J gave up 0 bases and V 0 bases, and 2 bases lay outside the gene matches. The CDR3 DNA reads as TGTGCCAGCAGCTTGGAGGGGGCCCTGAACACTGAAGCTTTCTTT. This translates into CASSLEGALNTEAFF.

J is TRBJ2-2 and V is TRBV19, with D maybe TRBD2 (6 bases). The V and J ends lost 7 bases and 3 bases respectively, with 15 bases between them. From germline, CDR1 is LNHDA and CDR2 SQIVND (reference sequence). The CDR3 loop spans 15 amino acids. The CDR3 loop reads CASNSGEAYTGELFF. The CDR3 bases are TGTGCCAGTAATTCGGGGGAAGCTTACACCGGGGAGCTGTTTTTT.

The V gene is TRBV7-9, the J gene TRBJ2-5; D is unresolved. CDR1 is SEHNR, CDR2 FQNEAQ, per germline (reference sequence). This CDR3 spans 13 amino acids. V was trimmed by 7 bases and J by 0 bases, leaving 9 bases between them. The CDR3 region has the DNA TGTGCCAGCAAACAGTTAAACCAAGAGACCCAGTACTTC. It yields the protein CASKQLNQETQYF. Looking up the rest from reference TRBV7-9 and TRBJ2-5 gives the full variable domain: DTGVSQNPRHKITKRGQNVTFRCDPISEHNRLYWYRQTLGQGPEFLTYFQNEAQLEKSRLLSDRFSAERPKGSFSTLEIQRTEQGDSAMYLCASKQLNQETQYFGPGTRLLVL.

The rearrangement joins TRBV3-1 (or the pseudogene TRBV3-2) to TRBJ2-3, with TRBD2 identical over 7 bases. CDR1 LGHDT and CDR2 YNNKEL come from the germline V gene (reference sequence). This CDR3 has 16 amino acids. The V gene end was trimmed by 5 bases and the J gene end by 0 bases; junction bases not matched to a gene: 8. CDR3 in amino acids: CASSIDGGYSTDTQYF. CDR3 DNA: TGTGCCAGCAGCATCGACGGGGGGTATAGCACAGATACGCAGTATTTT.

This clone was detected a few times. This rearrangement joins TRBV29-1 to TRBJ1-2; D might be TRBD1 (5 bases). Germline loops: CDR1 SQVTM, CDR2 ANQGSEA. This CDR3 is built from 12 residues. V lost 6 bases, J lost 4 bases, and 12 bases lay in between. CDR3 in DNA: TGCAGCGTGGCCGACAGTGGCTATGGCTACACCTTC. Its protein product is CSVADSGYGYTF. Full variable domain (outside the CDR3, taken from reference TRBV29-1 and TRBJ1-2): SAVISQKPSRDICQRGTSLTIQCQVDSQVTMMFWYRQQPGQSLTLIATANQGSEATYESGFVIDKFPISRPNLTFSTLTVSNMSPEDSSIYLCSVADSGYGYTFGSGTRLTVV.

The rearrangement uses TRBV7-3 and TRBJ2-2; D is possibly TRBD2 (6 bases). V lost 5 bases, J lost 4 bases, and 14 bases lay in between. This CDR3 contains 15 residues. In germline, CDR1 is SGHTA, CDR2 FQGTGA. The CDR3 here is CASSATGRGTGELFF. In DNA, the CDR3 is TGTGCCAGCAGCGCGACTGGGCGGGGCACCGGGGAGCTGTTTTTT.

The CDR3 region is CASSPRGGETQYF. The CDR3 DNA follows: TGTGCCAGCAGTCCCAGGGGAGGGGAGACCCAGTACTTC. V and J are TRBV12-3 or TRBV12-4 and TRBJ2-5; D is perhaps TRBD2 (7 bases). This CDR3 contains 13 residues. Trimming took 5 bases from V and 5 from J, leaving 12 bases between them.